This T cell receptor beta chain was sequenced in a study of blood T cells in healthy people across ages. Study-wide points: Strong correlation linked observed beta diversity and percent naive T cells.

In its sample, this clonotype was seen a few times. Its antigen is not known. Germline loops: CDR1 MGHRA, CDR2 YSYEKL. Trimming took off 1 base at V and 8 bases at J, with 14 bases between the two ends. CDR3 size: 15 residues. PCR was performed a second time for about 7 to 12 cycles using a sample-barcoded 5' primer and a J-beta primer mix. Each of the samples gave a minimum of 2.5 million paired-end reads that contained CDR3. Using its own MiXCR run on the 5' RACE reads, TCRdb lists one record per CDR3 protein. The sample carries around 820,000 distinct CDR3 sequences, 20% to 25% recorded once. The sample was also reused in another study, on T cells of mothers and their children. This second study notes: M1S, a second-PCR primer, added sample barcodes and 2-4 random nucleotides. In both related and unrelated pairs, TCR recombination output is shaped similarly by thymic selection.

The J gene is TRBJ1-4, the V gene TRBV4-1; D uncertain. The sequencing input was blood. The sequence derives from a boy between 10 and 17 years old in good health. The CDR3 protein is CASSQVGTVNEKLFF. CDR3 nucleotide sequence: TGCGCCAGCAGCCAAGTGGGTACTGTAAACGAAAAACTGTTTTTT.